This TCR beta chain was obtained from a study of long-term antiretroviral therapy in people with HIV. The assay, immunoSEQ v3.0, was run at survey level. Data came from immunoSEQ multiplex PCR; TCRdb stores just in-frame clones and leaves some out. The top ten hold about a fifth of the sample, which has approximately 12,000 clones, around nine tenths seen once. The input for sequencing was unsorted PBMCs, taken 0.2 years before starting antiretroviral therapy. The TCR originated in a woman aged 40 to 49 with HIV.

CDR3 sequence: CAAAGSTNEKLFF. The CDR3 DNA reads TGTGCCGCGGCCGGGTCTACTAATGAAAAACTGTTTTTT. The chain carries TRBV19 and TRBJ1-4; D unresolved. The germline V gene encodes CDR1 LNHDA and CDR2 SQIVND (reference sequence). Trimming left V 11 bases short and J 2 bases short, with 12 bases between. CDR3 length: 13 residues.